A single sample is the source of the 26 T cell receptor beta chains below, sequenced in a study of T cells in Graves' hyperthyroidism and ophthalmopathy. Amplification of TCR beta CDR3 regions was performed using RNA transcripts as template. When the TCR CDR3 underwent first-round RT-PCR, the HTBI primer set was used. One entry per CDR3 protein results from TCRdb running MiXCR on the multiplex PCR reads. The table has tens of thousands of distinct CDR3 sequences, around 48% seen once. Sequenced: blood. The receptors were sampled from a woman aged 45-65 years with Graves' hyperthyroidism that later progressed to Graves' ophthalmopathy.

This clonotype is medium-sized within its sample. The genes are TRBV9 and TRBJ2-5; maybe TRBD2 (7 bases). The CDR3 has 18 residues. Germline V gives CDR1 SGDLS, CDR2 YYNGEE. With 4 bases removed from V and 4 bases from J, the gap between germline ends came to 26 bases. The CDR3: CASSPRSRGGSPGETQYF. The CDR3 bases are TGTGCCAGCAGCCCCCGTAGTAGGGGGGGCAGTCCGGGAGAGACCCAGTACTTC.

This clonotype was observed a few times. This chain links TRBV30 with TRBJ1-6; D not resolved. Germline values: CDR1 GTSNPN, CDR2 SVGIG (reference sequence). Deletions cut 4 bases from V and 9 bases from J, with 19 bases between. The CDR3 covers 15 residues. The CDR3: CAWTRVDSGVSPLHF. The CDR3 nucleotides are TGTGCCTGGACCCGCGTAGACTCCGGGGTTTCACCCCTCCACTTT.

V and J are TRBV7-9 and TRBJ1-2, with 7 bases that match TRBD1. The CDR3 totals 14 residues. Per germline, CDR1 SEHNR and CDR2 FQNEAQ (reference sequence). The V gene end was trimmed by 5 bases and the J gene end by 10 bases; junction bases not matched to a gene: 13. In DNA form, the CDR3 reads TGTGCCAGCAGCCCGAAGACGGACAGGTTGTACTACACCTTC. It specifies CASSPKTDRLYYTF.

The gene calls are TRBV7-9 and TRBJ1-6, with D possibly matching TRBD1 (5 bases). The CDR3 loop spans 14 amino acids. Trimming cost V 4 bases and J 5 bases, with 9 bases left between them. Germline assignment: CDR1 SEHNR and CDR2 FQNEAQ (reference sequence). The CDR3 DNA reads TGTGCCAGCAGCTGGGGGTCTGATAATTCACCCCTCCACTTT. This codes for CASSWGSDNSPLHF.

The rearrangement links TRBV18 to TRBJ1-5, with 8 bases that match TRBD1. This CDR3 region has 14 residues. Germline V lookup: CDR1 KGHSH, CDR2 LQKENI. After removal of 6 bases from V and 6 bases from J, the junction contained 7 bases not matched to a gene. CDR3 protein: CASSSDRGSQPQHF. The CDR3 DNA reads TGTGCCAGCTCTTCTGACAGGGGCAGTCAGCCCCAGCATTTT.

This clonotype was seen at least ten times. The chain uses TRBV12-3 or TRBV12-4 and TRBJ2-3; TRBD1 matches at 8 bases. V dropped 6 bases and J dropped 4; count of bases not matched to a gene: 12. The CDR3 totals 16 residues. CDR3 in amino acids: CASRHTMDRAADTQYF. For the CDR3, the DNA is TGTGCCAGCAGACATACCATGGACAGGGCCGCAGATACGCAGTATTTT.

In its sample, this clonotype was seen a few times. The chain combines TRBV10-3 with TRBJ2-7, with a possible D match to TRBD1 (5 bases). The CDR3 extends over 13 amino acids. CDR1 is ENHRY, CDR2 SYGVKD, per germline. Trimming removed 10 bases at V and 0 bases at J, with 13 bases between. CDR3 protein: CATEGAVSYEQYF. The CDR3 DNA follows: TGTGCCACCGAAGGGGCAGTCTCCTACGAGCAGTACTTC.

Here the CDR3 reads CASSLAGTSGSTDTQYF. In nucleotides, the CDR3 is TGCGCCAGCAGCTTGGCCGGGACTAGCGGGAGCACAGATACGCAGTATTTT. This sequence joins TRBV5-1 and TRBJ2-3; TRBD2 agrees at 12 bases. Germline values: CDR1 SGHRS, CDR2 YFSETQ. This CDR3 region has 17 residues. Trimming removed 0 bases from V and 0 bases from J; junction bases left unmatched: 2.

This clonotype is labeled as medium-sized (0.01 to 0.1%). J is TRBJ2-3 and V is TRBV25-1; D is possibly TRBD2 (6 bases). Germline CDR1 is MGHDK and CDR2 is SYGVNS. This CDR3 spans 15 amino acids. V was cut by 6 bases and J by 2 bases, with 15 bases left in between. CDR3 sequence reads: CASSPGLSDTDTQYF. CDR3 DNA sequence: TGTGCCAGCAGCCCGGGACTTTCAGACACAGATACGCAGTATTTT.

This clonotype was counted a few times. The chain has TRBV2 and TRBJ1-1; TRBD1 aligns across 10 bases. Germline CDR1 reads SNHLY; CDR2 reads FYNNEI. The CDR3 loop spans 13 amino acids. Trimming cost V 4 bases and J 11 bases; bases outside gene matches: 7. CDR3 coding DNA: TGTGCCAGCAGTGTATGGGACAGGGGATATGCTTTCTTT. Translation gives CASSVWDRGYAFF.

In its sample, this clonotype was seen a few times. The chain carries TRBV18 and TRBJ1-6; D is uncertain. V was shortened by 4 bases and J by 0 bases, with 13 bases between the two germline ends. This CDR3 is 17 amino acids long. Looked up from germline, CDR1 is KGHSH and CDR2 is LQKENI. In DNA form, the CDR3 reads TGTGCCAGCTCACGAATGCCTCAAAGCTCCTATAATTCACCCCTCCACTTT. As protein: CASSRMPQSSYNSPLHF.

The chain recombines TRBV9 with TRBJ2-2; TRBD2 matches 14 bases. Trimming at V came to 4 bases and at J to 8 bases, leaving 13 bases not matched to a gene. This CDR3 is 18 amino acids long. Germline V lookup: CDR1 SGDLS, CDR2 YYNGEE. For the CDR3, the DNA is TGTGCCAGCAGCCCCATCCGACTAGCGGGAGGGCGTCATGGGGAGCTGTTTTTT. This translates into CASSPIRLAGGRHGELFF.

This clonotype was seen a handful of times. J is TRBJ2-2 and V is TRBV9; 10 bases agree with TRBD2. The CDR3 loop spans 16 amino acids. Germline assignment: CDR1 SGDLS and CDR2 YYNGEE. Trimming removed 0 bases from V and 8 bases from J; junction bases left unmatched: 7. CDR3 in amino acids: CASSVVAGGSSGELFF. The CDR3 coding sequence is TGTGCCAGCAGCGTAGTAGCGGGAGGTAGTTCGGGGGAGCTGTTTTTT.

CDR3 region: CASRAGEASDTQYF. The CDR3 DNA reads as TGCGCCAGCAGGGCGGGAGAGGCCTCAGATACGCAGTATTTT. This chain joins TRBV5-1 and TRBJ2-3; 7 nucleotides align to TRBD2. Germline-derived CDR1 and CDR2 are SGHRS and YFSETQ. The V and J ends lost 5 bases and 4 bases, in that order; junction bases with no gene match: 7. CDR3 length: 14 residues.

This clonotype showed up many times. V usage is TRBV20-1 and J usage is TRBJ2-3, with D uncertain. This CDR3 has 16 residues. The V gene lost 0 bases and the J gene lost 0 bases, with 13 bases spanning the gap. CDR1 and CDR2 (germline): DFQATT, SNEGSKA (reference sequence). For the CDR3, the DNA is TGCAGTGCTAGAGAGATCCGCGACGGGAGCACAGATACGCAGTATTTT. It is translated as CSAREIRDGSTDTQYF.

This clonotype appeared once. The chain recombines TRBV2 with TRBJ2-7; 8 bases match TRBD1. The CDR3 runs to 14 residues. Germline V gives CDR1 SNHLY, CDR2 FYNNEI. The junction had 13 bases not matched to a gene; V was cut back by 10 bases and J by 5 bases. The CDR3 bases are TGTGCCACCAGACCCTGGACAGGGAGCCACGAGCAGTACTTC. As protein: CATRPWTGSHEQYF.

This clonotype was detected many times. This chain links TRBV5-1 with TRBJ1-6; D gene unclear. V was shortened by 0 bases and J by 9 bases, with 10 bases between the two germline ends. CDR1 is SGHRS and CDR2 is YFSETQ in the germline V gene. The CDR3 has 14 residues. The CDR3 coding sequence is TGCGCCAGCAGCTTGGAGGGCAGAGGTTCACCCCTCCACTTT. Protein product: CASSLEGRGSPLHF.

At least ten counts were recorded for this clonotype. Possible read error: a much larger clone is one base away. The chain links TRBV5-6 to TRBJ2-5; D perhaps matches TRBD1 (5 bases). The CDR3 is 14 amino acids. The germline V gene encodes CDR1 SGHDT and CDR2 YYEEEE. V was clipped by 0 bases and J by 4 bases, with 10 bases between them. CDR3 sequence: CASSLGTGPETQYF. CDR3 DNA: TGTGCCAGCAGCTTGGGTACAGGCCCAGAGACCCAGTACTTC.

The chain combines TRBV2 with TRBJ1-2; D possibly corresponds to TRBD1 (6 bases). Germline CDR1 is SNHLY and CDR2 is FYNNEI. CDR3 length equals 13 residues. CDR3 protein: CARHRVRNYGYTF. The CDR3 DNA follows: TGTGCTAGACACAGGGTGAGGAACTATGGCTACACCTTC.

The chain uses TRBV24-1 and TRBJ1-5, with 11 nucleotides matching TRBD1. Germline V CDR1 and CDR2: KGHDR, SFDVKD. The V gene end was trimmed by 4 bases and the J gene end by 3 bases; junction bases not matched to a gene: 4. The CDR3 is 16 residues long. The CDR3 DNA follows: TGTGCCACCAGTGACGGACAGGGGGCCCCCAATCAGCCCCAGCATTTT. It yields the protein CATSDGQGAPNQPQHF.

In nucleotides, the CDR3 is TGTGCCAGCAGCCCTGATACAACTAATGAAAAACTGTTTTTT. Amino acids: CASSPDTTNEKLFF. This chain links TRBV5-5 with TRBJ1-4; D not resolved. Germline V lookup: CDR1 SGHKS, CDR2 YYEKEE (reference sequence). V was pared by 4 bases and J by 0 bases, with 7 bases between. CDR3 length equals 14 residues.

This clonotype was detected ten times or more. The chain recombines TRBV6-2 or TRBV6-3 with TRBJ2-1; the D is unclear. CDR3 length: 14 amino acids. Trimming stripped 7 bases from V and 5 bases from J, with 15 bases between. Looked up from germline, CDR1 is MNHEY and CDR2 is SVGEGT. CDR3: CASNALQSHNEQFF. CDR3 nucleotides: TGTGCCAGCAATGCCCTCCAAAGCCACAATGAGCAGTTCTTC.

The chain is built from TRBV24-1 and TRBJ2-3; unclear D gene. This CDR3 contains 12 residues. V was clipped by 6 bases and J by 2 bases, with 5 bases between them. CDR1 KGHDR and CDR2 SFDVKD come from the germline V gene. CDR3 in amino acids: CATSTSTDTQYF. The CDR3 nucleotides read TGTGCCACCAGTACATCCACAGATACGCAGTATTTT.

In its sample, this clonotype was seen many times. The chain combines TRBV12-3 or TRBV12-4 with TRBJ2-5; 7 positions match TRBD1. V dropped 5 bases and J dropped 2; count of bases not matched to a gene: 5. The CDR3 runs 14 residues. The CDR3 spells CASSPAGGQETQYF. Here the CDR3 DNA reads TGTGCCAGCAGTCCCGCAGGGGGACAAGAGACCCAGTACTTC.

The genes are TRBV12-3 or TRBV12-4 and TRBJ1-1; the D is unclear. CDR3 length equals 13 residues. V lost 4 bases to trimming and J lost 5 bases, with 11 bases between them. CDR3 in amino acids: CASSSGPATEAFF. The CDR3, as DNA: TGTGCCAGCAGTTCGGGTCCGGCGACTGAAGCTTTCTTT.

This clonotype was detected many times. The chain employs TRBV12-3 or TRBV12-4 and TRBJ1-2; D not certain. CDR3 length: 13 amino acids. Trimming removed 3 bases from V and 5 bases from J, with 10 bases in between. CDR3 sequence (DNA): TGTGCCAGCAGTTTGGGTAGGGATTATGGCTACACCTTC. It is translated as CASSLGRDYGYTF.